Below, one TCR beta chain is given with its context. This CDR3 spans 15 amino acids. Germline V lookup: CDR1 SGHNT, CDR2 YYREEE (reference sequence). Trimming took off 4 bases at V and 1 base at J, with 13 bases between the two ends. Every bit of the isolated RNA underwent reverse transcription, so sequencing read expressed TCRB transcripts. Data came from immunoSEQ multiplex PCR; TCRdb stores just in-frame clones and leaves some out. Of a few hundred thousand clones listed, 10% to 15% are singletons. These data come from a study of beta chain features in type 1 diabetes. V and J are TRBV5-4 and TRBJ2-3, with D perhaps TRBD2 (5 bases). The receptor comes from a man aged 18 to 30 in good health. Specimen: naive CD4+ T cells from blood. The CDR3, as DNA: TGTGCCAGCAGCCCCCTCGGTAGCGGCACAGATACGCAGTATTTT. Protein: CASSPLGSGTDTQYF.